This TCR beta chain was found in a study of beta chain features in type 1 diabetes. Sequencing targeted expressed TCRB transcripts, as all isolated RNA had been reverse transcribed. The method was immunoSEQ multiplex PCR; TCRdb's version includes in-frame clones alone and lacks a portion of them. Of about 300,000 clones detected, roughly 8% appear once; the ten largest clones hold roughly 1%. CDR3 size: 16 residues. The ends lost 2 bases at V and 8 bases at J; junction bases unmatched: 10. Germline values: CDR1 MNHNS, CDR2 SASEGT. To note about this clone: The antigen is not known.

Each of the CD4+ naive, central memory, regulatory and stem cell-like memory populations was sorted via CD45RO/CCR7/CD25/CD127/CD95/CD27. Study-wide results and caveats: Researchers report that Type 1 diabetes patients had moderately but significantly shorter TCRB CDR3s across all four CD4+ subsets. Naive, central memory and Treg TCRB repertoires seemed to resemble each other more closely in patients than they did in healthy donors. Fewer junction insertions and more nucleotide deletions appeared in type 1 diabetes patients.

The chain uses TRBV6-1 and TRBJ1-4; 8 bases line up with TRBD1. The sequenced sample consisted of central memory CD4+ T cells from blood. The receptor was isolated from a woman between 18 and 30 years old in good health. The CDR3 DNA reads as TGTGCCAGCAGTGAAATCCCCACAGGGGGTGGGGAAAAACTGTTTTTT. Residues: CASSEIPTGGGEKLFF.